This record concerns one T cell receptor beta chain sequence. Its antigen is undetermined. Sequencing was performed with immunoSEQ multiplex PCR; in TCRdb, only in-frame clones are kept and a portion is missing. Among about 88,000 clones listed, less than 95% were seen once. This CDR3 has 11 residues. CDR1 is MNHNS, CDR2 SASEGT, per germline. Trimming took 10 bases from V and 4 from J, leaving 11 bases between them. The sample is drawn from a study of graft-versus-host responses after intestinal transplantation. Whole-study findings and limits: Subjects displaying graft-donor T cell macrochimerism possessed elevated graft-versus-host to host-versus-graft clonal ratios inside allografts. GvH clones occurred in recipient marrow; some first appeared in ileum or blood. Early HvG declines after transplant were associated with peak circulating GvH clone levels.

The chain employs TRBV6-1 and TRBJ2-7; D is undetermined. Source: unstimulated CD4+ T cells sorted from spleen or lymph node cells, taken before transplant. The sequence came from a human donor who was the organ donor for an intestinal transplant. CDR3 sequence: CAISEYYEQYF. Here the CDR3 DNA reads TGTGCCATCAGCGAGTATTACGAGCAGTACTTC.